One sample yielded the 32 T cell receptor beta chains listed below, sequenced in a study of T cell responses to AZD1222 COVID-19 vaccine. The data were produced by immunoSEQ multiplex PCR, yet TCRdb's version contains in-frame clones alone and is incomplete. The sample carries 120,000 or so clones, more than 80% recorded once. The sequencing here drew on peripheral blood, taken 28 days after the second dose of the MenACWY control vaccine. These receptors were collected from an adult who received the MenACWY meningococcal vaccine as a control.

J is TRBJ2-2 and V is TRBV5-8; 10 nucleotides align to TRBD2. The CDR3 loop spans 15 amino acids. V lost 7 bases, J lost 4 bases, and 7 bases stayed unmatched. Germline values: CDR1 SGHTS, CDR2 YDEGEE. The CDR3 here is CASGLAGVFTGELFF. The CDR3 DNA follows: TGTGCCAGCGGGCTAGCGGGAGTTTTCACCGGGGAGCTGTTTTTT.

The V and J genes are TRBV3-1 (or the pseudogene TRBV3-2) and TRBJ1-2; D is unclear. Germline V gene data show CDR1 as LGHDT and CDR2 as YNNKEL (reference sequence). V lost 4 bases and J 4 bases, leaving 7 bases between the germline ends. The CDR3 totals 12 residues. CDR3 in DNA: TGTGCCAGCAGCCGCAACACCTATGGCTACACCTTC. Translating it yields CASSRNTYGYTF.

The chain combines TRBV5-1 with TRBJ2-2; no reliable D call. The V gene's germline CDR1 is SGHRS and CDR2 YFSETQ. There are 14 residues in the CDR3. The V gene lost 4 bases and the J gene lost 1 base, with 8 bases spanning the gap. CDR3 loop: CASSRNRNTGELFF. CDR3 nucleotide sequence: TGCGCCAGCAGCAGAAACAGGAACACCGGGGAGCTGTTTTTT.

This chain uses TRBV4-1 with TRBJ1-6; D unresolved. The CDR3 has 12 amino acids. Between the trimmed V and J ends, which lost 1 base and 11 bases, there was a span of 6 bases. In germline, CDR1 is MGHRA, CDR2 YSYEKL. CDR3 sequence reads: CASSQVSAPLHF. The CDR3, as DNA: TGCGCCAGCAGCCAAGTTAGTGCACCCCTCCACTTT.

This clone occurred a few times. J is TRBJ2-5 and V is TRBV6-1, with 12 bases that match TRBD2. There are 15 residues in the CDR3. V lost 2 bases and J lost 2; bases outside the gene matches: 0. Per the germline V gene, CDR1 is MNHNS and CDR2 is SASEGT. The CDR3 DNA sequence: TGTGCCAGCAGTGAACTAGCGGGGGGGCAAGAGACCCAGTACTTC. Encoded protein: CASSELAGGQETQYF.

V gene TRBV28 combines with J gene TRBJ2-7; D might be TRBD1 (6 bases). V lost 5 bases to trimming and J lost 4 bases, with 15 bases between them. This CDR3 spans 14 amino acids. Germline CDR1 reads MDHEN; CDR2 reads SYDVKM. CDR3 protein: CASSQPGTPYEQYF. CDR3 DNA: TGTGCCAGCAGTCAACCCGGGACACCGTACGAGCAGTACTTC.

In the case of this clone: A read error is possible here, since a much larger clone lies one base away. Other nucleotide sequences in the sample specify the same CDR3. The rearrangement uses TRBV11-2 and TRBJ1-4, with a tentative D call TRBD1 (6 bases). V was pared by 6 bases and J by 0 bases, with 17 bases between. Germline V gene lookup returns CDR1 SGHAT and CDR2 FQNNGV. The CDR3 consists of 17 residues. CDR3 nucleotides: TGTGCCAGCAGGAGAGGGGGGGGGCGCGCAACTAATGAAAAACTGTTTTTT. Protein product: CASRRGGGRATNEKLFF.

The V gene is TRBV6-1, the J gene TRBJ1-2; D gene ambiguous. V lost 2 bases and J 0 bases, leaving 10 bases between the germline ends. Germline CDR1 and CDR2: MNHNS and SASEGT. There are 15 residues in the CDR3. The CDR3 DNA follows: TGTGCCAGCAGTGAAATTGATGGATCTAACTATGGCTACACCTTC. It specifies CASSEIDGSNYGYTF.

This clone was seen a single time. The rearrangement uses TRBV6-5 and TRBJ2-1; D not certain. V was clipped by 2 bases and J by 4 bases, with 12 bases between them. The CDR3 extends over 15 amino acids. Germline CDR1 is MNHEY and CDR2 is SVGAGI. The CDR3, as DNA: TGTGCCAGCAGTTACCTGGGTTCAGTGTACAATGAGCAGTTCTTC. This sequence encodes CASSYLGSVYNEQFF.

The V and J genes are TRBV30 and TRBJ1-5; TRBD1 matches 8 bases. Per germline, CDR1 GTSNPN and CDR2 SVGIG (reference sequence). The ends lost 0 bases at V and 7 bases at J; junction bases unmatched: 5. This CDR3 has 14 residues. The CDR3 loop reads CAWSVAGGRQPQHF. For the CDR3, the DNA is TGTGCCTGGAGTGTGGCAGGGGGCCGGCAGCCCCAGCATTTT. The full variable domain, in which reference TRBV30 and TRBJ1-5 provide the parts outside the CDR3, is SQTIHQWPATLVQPVGSPLSLECTVEGTSNPNLYWYRQAAGRGLQLLFYSVGIGQISSEVPQNLSASRPQDRQFILSSKKLLLSDSGFYLCAWSVAGGRQPQHFGDGTRLSIL.

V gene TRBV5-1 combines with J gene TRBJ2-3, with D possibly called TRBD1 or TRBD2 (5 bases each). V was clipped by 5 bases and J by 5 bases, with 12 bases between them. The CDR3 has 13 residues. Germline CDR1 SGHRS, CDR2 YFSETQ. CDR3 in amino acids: CASRWDAEDTQYF. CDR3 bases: TGCGCCAGCAGGTGGGACGCGGAAGATACGCAGTATTTT. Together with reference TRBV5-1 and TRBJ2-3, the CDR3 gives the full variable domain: KAGVTQTPRYLIKTRGQQVTLSCSPISGHRSVSWYQQTPGQGLQFLFEYFSETQRNKGNFPGRFSGRQFSNSRSEMNVSTLELGDSALYLCASRWDAEDTQYFGPGTRLTVL.

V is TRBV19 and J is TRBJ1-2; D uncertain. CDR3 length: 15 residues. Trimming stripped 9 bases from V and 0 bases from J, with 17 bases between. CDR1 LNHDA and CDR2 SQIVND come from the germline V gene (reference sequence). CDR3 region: CASRVLRAANYGYTF. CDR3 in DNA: TGTGCCAGCCGAGTGTTGAGGGCAGCTAACTATGGCTACACCTTC.

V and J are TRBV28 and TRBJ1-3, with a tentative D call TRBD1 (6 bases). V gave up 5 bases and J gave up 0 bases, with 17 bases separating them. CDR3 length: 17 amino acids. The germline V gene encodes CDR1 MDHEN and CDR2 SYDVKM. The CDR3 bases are TGTGCCAGCAGTGAGAAACAGGGCCCCTACTCTGGAAACACCATATATTTT. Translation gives CASSEKQGPYSGNTIYF.

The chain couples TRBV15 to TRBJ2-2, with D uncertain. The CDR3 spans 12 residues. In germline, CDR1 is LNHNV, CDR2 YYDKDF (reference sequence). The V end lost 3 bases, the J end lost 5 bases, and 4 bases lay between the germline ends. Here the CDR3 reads CATSRETGELFF. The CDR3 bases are TGTGCCACCAGCAGGGAGACCGGGGAGCTGTTTTTT.

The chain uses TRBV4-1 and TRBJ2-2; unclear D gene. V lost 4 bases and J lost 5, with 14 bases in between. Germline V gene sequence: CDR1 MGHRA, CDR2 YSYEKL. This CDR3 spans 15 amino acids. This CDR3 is CASSLNWSPTGELFF. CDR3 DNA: TGCGCCAGCAGCCTTAATTGGAGTCCAACCGGGGAGCTGTTTTTT.

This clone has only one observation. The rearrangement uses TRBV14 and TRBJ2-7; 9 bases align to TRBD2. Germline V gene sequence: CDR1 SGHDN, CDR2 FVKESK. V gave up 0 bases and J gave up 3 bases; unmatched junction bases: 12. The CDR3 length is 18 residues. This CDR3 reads CASSQDWGGGGPGYEQYF. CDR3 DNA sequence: TGTGCCAGCAGCCAAGATTGGGGCGGGGGGGGCCCCGGCTACGAGCAGTACTTC.

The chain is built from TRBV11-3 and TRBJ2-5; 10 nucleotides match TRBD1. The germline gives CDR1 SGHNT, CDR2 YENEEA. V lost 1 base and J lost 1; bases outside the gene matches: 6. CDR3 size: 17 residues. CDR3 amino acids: CASSLGRTGGGQETQYF. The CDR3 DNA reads TGTGCCAGCAGCTTAGGCCGGACAGGGGGAGGCCAAGAGACCCAGTACTTC.

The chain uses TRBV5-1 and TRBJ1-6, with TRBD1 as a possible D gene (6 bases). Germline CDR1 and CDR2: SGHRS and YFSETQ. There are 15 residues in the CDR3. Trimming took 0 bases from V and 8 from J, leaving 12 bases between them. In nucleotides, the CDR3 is TGCGCCAGCAGCTTGGAACAGGGTGGGTATTCACCCCTCCACTTT. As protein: CASSLEQGGYSPLHF.

CDR3 sequence: CATSRGTGDHSGANVLTF. CDR3 in DNA: TGTGCCACCAGCAGAGGGACAGGGGATCACTCTGGGGCCAACGTCCTGACTTTC. The genes are TRBV15 and TRBJ2-6; 9 bases line up with TRBD1. The length of the CDR3 is 18 residues. The V and J ends lost 1 base and 0 bases, in that order; junction bases with no gene match: 4. Germline CDR1 reads LNHNV; CDR2 reads YYDKDF (reference sequence).

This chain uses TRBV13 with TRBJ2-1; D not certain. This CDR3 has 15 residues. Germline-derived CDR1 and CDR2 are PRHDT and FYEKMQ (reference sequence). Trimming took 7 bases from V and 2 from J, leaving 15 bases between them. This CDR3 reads CASTVLGLTYNEQFF. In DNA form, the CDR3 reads TGTGCCAGCACCGTTCTGGGGTTAACCTACAATGAGCAGTTCTTC. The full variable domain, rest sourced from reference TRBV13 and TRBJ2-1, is AAGVIQSPRHLIKEKRETATLKCYPIPRHDTVYWYQQGPGQDPQFLISFYEKMQSDKGSIPDRFSAQQFSDYHSELNMSSLELGDSALYFCASTVLGLTYNEQFFGPGTRLTVL.

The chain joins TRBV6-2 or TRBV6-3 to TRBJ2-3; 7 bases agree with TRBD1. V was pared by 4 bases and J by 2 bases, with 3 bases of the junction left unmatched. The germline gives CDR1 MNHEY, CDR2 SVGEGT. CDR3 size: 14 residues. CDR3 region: CASSSGTATDTQYF. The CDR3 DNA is TGTGCCAGCAGTTCCGGGACAGCCACAGATACGCAGTATTTT.

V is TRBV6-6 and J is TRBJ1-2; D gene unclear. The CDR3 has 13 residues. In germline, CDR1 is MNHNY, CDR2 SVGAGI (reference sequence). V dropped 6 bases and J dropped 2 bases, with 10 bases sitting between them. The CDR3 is CASRTSGNYGYTF. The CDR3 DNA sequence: TGTGCCAGCAGGACTTCGGGCAACTATGGCTACACCTTC.

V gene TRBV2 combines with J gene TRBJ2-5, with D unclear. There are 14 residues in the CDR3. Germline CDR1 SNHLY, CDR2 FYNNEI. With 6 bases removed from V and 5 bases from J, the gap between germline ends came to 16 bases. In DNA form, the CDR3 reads TGTGCCAGCAGGGCGGACGTCTACCGGGAGACCCAGTACTTC. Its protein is CASRADVYRETQYF.

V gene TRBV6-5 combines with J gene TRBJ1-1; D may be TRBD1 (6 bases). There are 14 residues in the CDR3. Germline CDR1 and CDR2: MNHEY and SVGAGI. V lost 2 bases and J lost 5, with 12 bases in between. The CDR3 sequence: CASSYRGGGTEAFF. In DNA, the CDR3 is TGTGCCAGCAGTTACCGAGGGGGAGGGACTGAAGCTTTCTTT.

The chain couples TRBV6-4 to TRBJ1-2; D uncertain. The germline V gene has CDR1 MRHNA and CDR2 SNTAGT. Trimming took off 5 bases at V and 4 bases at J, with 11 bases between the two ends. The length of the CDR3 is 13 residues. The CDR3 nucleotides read TGTGCCAGCAGTCGTGACACCACCTATGGCTACACCTTC. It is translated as CASSRDTTYGYTF.

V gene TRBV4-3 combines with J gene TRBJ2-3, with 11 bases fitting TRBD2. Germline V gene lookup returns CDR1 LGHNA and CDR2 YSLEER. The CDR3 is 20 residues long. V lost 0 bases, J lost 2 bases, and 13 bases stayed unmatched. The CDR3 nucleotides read TGCGCCAGCAGCCAAGACGCTTTAGCGGGGGGGCCTGCGGACACAGATACGCAGTATTTT. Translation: CASSQDALAGGPADTDTQYF.

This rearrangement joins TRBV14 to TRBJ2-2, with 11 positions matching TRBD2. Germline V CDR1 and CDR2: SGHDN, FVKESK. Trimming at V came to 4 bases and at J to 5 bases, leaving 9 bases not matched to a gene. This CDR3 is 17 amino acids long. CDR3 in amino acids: CASSPKWGLAVTGELFF. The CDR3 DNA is TGTGCCAGCAGCCCAAAATGGGGACTAGCGGTTACCGGGGAGCTGTTTTTT.

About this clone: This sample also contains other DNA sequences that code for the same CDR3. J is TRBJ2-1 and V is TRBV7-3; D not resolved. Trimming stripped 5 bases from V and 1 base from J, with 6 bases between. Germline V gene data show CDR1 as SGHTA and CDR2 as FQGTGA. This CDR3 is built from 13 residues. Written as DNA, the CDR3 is TGTGCCAGCAGCCTCACATCCTACAATGAGCAGTTCTTC. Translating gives CASSLTSYNEQFF.

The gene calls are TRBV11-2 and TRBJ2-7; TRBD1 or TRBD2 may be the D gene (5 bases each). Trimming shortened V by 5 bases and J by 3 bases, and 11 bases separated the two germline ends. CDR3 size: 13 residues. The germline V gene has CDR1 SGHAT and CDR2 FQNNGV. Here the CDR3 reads CASSRGRLYEQYV. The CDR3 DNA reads TGTGCCAGCAGCAGGGGACGGCTCTACGAGCAGTACGTC.

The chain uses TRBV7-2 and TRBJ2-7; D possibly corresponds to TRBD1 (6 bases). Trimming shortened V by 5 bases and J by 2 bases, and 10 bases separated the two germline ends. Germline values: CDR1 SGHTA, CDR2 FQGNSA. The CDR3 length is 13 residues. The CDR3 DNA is TGTGCCAGCAGCCGTAACAGGGCCTACGAGCAGTACTTC. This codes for CASSRNRAYEQYF.

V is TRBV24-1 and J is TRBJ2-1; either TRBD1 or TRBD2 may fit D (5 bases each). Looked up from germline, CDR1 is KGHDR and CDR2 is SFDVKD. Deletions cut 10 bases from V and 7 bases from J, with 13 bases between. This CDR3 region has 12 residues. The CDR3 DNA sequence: TGTGCCACAGGGGAGCGGCTAAATGAGCAGTTCTTC. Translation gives CATGERLNEQFF.

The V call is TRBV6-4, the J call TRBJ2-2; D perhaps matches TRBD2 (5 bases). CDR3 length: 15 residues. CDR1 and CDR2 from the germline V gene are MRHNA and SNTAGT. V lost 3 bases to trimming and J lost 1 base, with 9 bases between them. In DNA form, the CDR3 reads TGTGCCAGCAGTGATTCCAGCGGGAACACCGGGGAGCTGTTTTTT. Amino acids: CASSDSSGNTGELFF.